This T cell receptor beta chain was retrieved from a study of blood T cells in healthy people across ages. Whole-study findings and limits: No conclusive comparison of naive versus antigen-experienced cells was possible with unsorted PBMCs.

Note on this clonotype: What it binds is unknown.

CDR3 length: 13 amino acids. After removal of 5 bases from V and 8 bases from J, the junction contained 9 bases not matched to a gene. Germline V lookup: CDR1 SGHRS, CDR2 YFSETQ. Primed by a sample-barcoded 5' primer and a J-beta primer mix, a second PCR proceeded for about 6 to 12 cycles. Each CDR3 protein gets one entry after TCRdb re-called the 5' RACE reads with MiXCR. Of about 640,000 distinct CDR3 sequences listed, about 30% are singletons. Every donor provided roughly 10 milliliters of peripheral blood. The chain joins TRBV5-1 to TRBJ1-2; 7 nucleotides agree with TRBD1. The specimen sequenced was blood. The sequence was obtained from a woman of 80 years or more in good health. CDR3 in amino acids: CASREQGDGGYTF. DNA for the CDR3: TGCGCCAGCAGGGAGCAGGGGGACGGAGGCTACACCTTC.